The present T cell receptor (beta chain) was sequenced within a study of cytomegalovirus exposure and HLA in healthy donors. This CDR3 is built from 17 residues. Germline CDR1 is SNHLY and CDR2 is FYNNEI. The trim removed 3 bases at V and 5 bases at J, leaving 15 bases unmatched. Vbeta (60) and Jbeta (13) primers were used in the PCR. Profiled with immunoSEQ multiplex PCR; TCRdb holds only in-frame clones, not every one. In the table there are 150,000 or so clones, roughly 80% of which are singletons. Turning to this clone: As yet, its antigen is unknown.

Study findings and constraints: An analysis was carried out at a later point. It showed that HLA-associated TCR beta chains were more clonally expanded than equally common non-associated chains. Later on, an analysis showed TCR association rates differing by HLA locus, with DRB1 the most and HLA-C the fewest.

The TCR comes from a woman between 40 and 55 years old in good health and CMV-seropositive. Specimen: PBMCs. The chain combines TRBV2 with TRBJ2-5, with 7 bases aligning to TRBD2. The CDR3 reads CASSDQGGRGVLETQYF. CDR3 in DNA: TGTGCCAGCAGTGATCAGGGCGGGAGAGGGGTATTGGAGACCCAGTACTTC. Variable domain in full (rest from reference TRBV2 and TRBJ2-5): EPEVTQTPSHQVTQMGQEVILRCVPISNHLYFYWYRQILGQKVEFLVSFYNNEISEKSEIFDDQFSVERPDGSNFTLKIRSTKLEDSAMYFCASSDQGGRGVLETQYFGPGTRLLVL.